The clone carrying this T cell receptor beta chain was observed at least ten times. This sample stems from a study of T-cell reconstitution after alpha-beta-depleted transplantation in children. The CDR3 totals 15 residues. Germline assignment: CDR1 SGHAT and CDR2 FQNNGV. V shed 2 bases and J shed 2 bases, with 11 bases lying between them. TCRbeta library construction was performed incorporating unique molecular identifiers. MiXCR, applied by TCRdb to the PCR reads, yields one record per CDR3 protein. The sample shows approximately 250,000 distinct CDR3 sequences, more than 7.5% of them seen only once.

This sequence originates from a human donor who donated a stem cell graft to a child with SCID. This chain connects TRBV11-2 to TRBJ2-3; unclear D gene. The material was PBMCs from the stem cell graft donor, obtained from the stem cell graft. CDR3 bases: TGTGCCAGCAGCTTATCTGGGATACTCACAGATACGCAGTATTTT. This encodes CASSLSGILTDTQYF.